This is a list of T cell receptor beta chains from one sample in a study of T cell clusters in autoimmune cytopenias. TCRdb reprocessed the multiplex PCR reads, with one entry per CDR3 protein and no DNA. The sample table sets out more than 9,000 distinct CDR3 sequences. These data are also associated with another study on T cell repertoires in aging, cancer and after chemotherapy.

The sequenced sample consisted of peripheral blood. These receptors originate from a human donor in good health. The CDR3 runs from the conserved cysteine through the conserved F or W. Clone size is given for some rows only: seen once, a few or many times, or a class if the clone is expanded.

14	medium-sized	TRBJ1-2	TRBV6-1	CASAVVGANYGYTF
16	.	TRBJ1-3	TRBV7-9	CASQPREGSSGNTIYF
14	.	TRBJ1-2	TRBV6-5	CASSSPGGDYGYTF
15	.	TRBJ2-1	TRBV19	CASSIGNNYVNEQFF
14	medium-sized	TRBJ1-2	TRBV6-6	CASSWSSQIYGYTF
15	medium-sized	TRBJ1-1	TRBV30	CAWSVRQTMNTEAFF
12	.	TRBJ2-1	TRBV30	CAWSRQGVEEFF
15	.	TRBJ1-5	TRBV5-6	CASSFAGAFNQPQHF
14	.	TRBJ1-4	TRBV15	CATSRDAGDEKLFF
17	.	TRBJ2-7	TRBV6-1	CASSFPGTSDQAYEQYF
15	.	TRBJ1-3	TRBV13	CASSQGTDSGNTIYF
15	medium-sized	TRBJ1-6	TRBV20-1	CSARGDRGLNSPLHF
16	.	TRBJ2-3	TRBV20-1	CSAATGQGVSTDTQYF
17	.	TRBJ1-3	TRBV28	CASSHRTRTESGNTIYF
15	medium-sized	TRBJ2-6	TRBV19	CASRPGRSGANVLTF
13	medium-sized	TRBJ1-2	TRBV6-6	CASNPDPNYGYTF
13	.	TRBJ1-1	TRBV6-1	CASSDRGITEAFF
12	medium-sized	TRBJ1-1	TRBV29-1	CSVSRGRVEAFF
12	medium-sized	TRBJ1-1	TRBV30	CAWRGVNTEAFF
12	.	TRBJ1-5	TRBV12-3/TRBV12-4	CASTWGLQPQHF
15	.	TRBJ2-3	TRBV12-3/TRBV12-4	CASSLSSRGRDTQYF
15	.	TRBJ1-5	TRBV5-6	CASSLYLSSNQPQHF
12	medium-sized	TRBJ1-2	TRBV6-1	CASRDHWYGYTF
14	.	TRBJ2-3	TRBV5-1	CASSGGGSTDTQYF
11	.	TRBJ2-5	TRBV7-2	CASSFQETQYF
16	.	TRBJ1-5	TRBV12-3/TRBV12-4	CASSPSDRGGPQPQHF
13	.	TRBJ1-1	TRBV27	CASSFQWNTEAFF
14	.	TRBJ2-7	TRBV10-3	CAIGTGQGIHEQYF
14	medium-sized	TRBJ2-7	TRBV5-5	CASSTRTGPGEQYF
14	.	TRBJ2-5	TRBV20-1	CSAPSVVEGETQYF
13	medium-sized	TRBJ1-2	TRBV30	CALSRTGHHGYTF
18	medium-sized	TRBJ2-1	TRBV7-2	CASSTRLAGGLFYNEQFF
12	medium-sized	TRBJ1-1	TRBV29-1	CSVDEDRGEAFF
15	.	TRBJ2-7	TRBV5-6	CASSLVMVGLGEQYF
15	.	TRBJ2-7	TRBV28	CASSVDSAFSYEQYF
14	medium-sized	TRBJ1-6	TRBV12-3/TRBV12-4	CASSLGHPNSPLHF
15	.	TRBJ1-1	TRBV6-2/TRBV6-3	CASSYSTGAGTEAFF
14	medium-sized	TRBJ1-6	TRBV7-9	CASSSRDVYSPLHF
15	medium-sized	TRBJ1-6	TRBV15	CATSRDPDRASPLHF
17	.	TRBJ1-1	TRBV6-2/TRBV6-3	CASTHLPGSEGNTEAFF
14	.	TRBJ2-7	TRBV6-5	CASSYTGQPDEQYF
14	.	TRBJ2-5	TRBV20-1	CSARKGEPQETQYF
15	.	TRBJ1-2	TRBV5-6	CASSSGTGEGDGYTF
16	.	TRBJ2-1	TRBV15	CATSREGTGSYNEQFF
14	medium-sized	TRBJ1-4	TRBV19	CASSDAGGDEKLFF
13	.	TRBJ1-2	TRBV18	CASSERTGDGYTF
12	medium-sized	TRBJ1-1	TRBV19	CASSMIGTEAFF
12	medium-sized	TRBJ1-2	TRBV30	CAWTGAAGGYTF
13	.	TRBJ1-1	TRBV7-2	CASSRTRGFGAFF
14	.	TRBJ1-2	TRBV12-3/TRBV12-4	CASSLSTTNYGYTF
15	.	TRBJ2-1	TRBV28	CASSSVPTSGGEQFF
15	.	TRBJ1-1	TRBV28	CASSSLDRGGTEAFF
15	.	TRBJ1-6	TRBV18	CASSPTSLYNSPLHF
13	medium-sized	TRBJ1-2	TRBV5-6	CASSYQGAWGYTF
13	.	TRBJ1-4	TRBV20-1	CSARGPSNEKLFF